Listed here are 3 T cell receptor beta chains from one sample, sequenced in a study of CD8 T cells in Susac syndrome. The RNA input was roughly 0.45 to 1 ug, and it was reverse transcribed with random hexamers. A single record per CDR3 protein comes from TCRdb applying MiXCR to the immunoSEQ multiplex PCR reads. Altogether 150,000 to 190,000 distinct CDR3 sequences are present, around 95% being singletons, with the ten largest covering over 0.12%. What was sequenced was CD8+ T cells from PBMCs. The receptor source for this set is a human donor with multiple sclerosis.

This chain joins TRBV3-1 and TRBJ1-2; a weak D match, TRBD1 (6 bases). Germline V CDR1 and CDR2: LGHDT, YNNKEL (reference sequence). This CDR3 region has 18 residues. With 1 base removed from V and 4 bases from J, the gap between germline ends came to 22 bases. Here the CDR3 reads CASSQGLGGVSEVYGYTF. As DNA, the CDR3 is TGTGCCAGCAGCCAAGGTTTAGGGGGGGTTTCAGAGGTCTATGGCTACACCTTC.

CDR3 coding DNA: TGTGCCAGCAGTTACCGACTAGCGGGGGGCCAAGAGACCCAGTACTTC. Its protein is CASSYRLAGGQETQYF. V and J are TRBV6-2 or TRBV6-3 and TRBJ2-5; TRBD2 matches 13 bases. Looked up from germline, CDR1 is MNHEY and CDR2 is SVGEGT. CDR3 length: 16 amino acids. Trimming removed 2 bases from V and 1 base from J; junction bases left unmatched: 1.

This clonotype occurred once. The gene calls are TRBV30 and TRBJ2-1; no clear D gene. Trimming took off 2 bases at V and 9 bases at J, with 8 bases between the two ends. Per the germline V gene, CDR1 is GTSNPN and CDR2 is SVGIG (reference sequence). There are 11 residues in the CDR3. The CDR3 sequence: CAWSFPGEQFF. CDR3 in DNA: TGTGCCTGGAGTTTCCCCGGTGAGCAGTTCTTC.